The rows below give T cell receptor beta chains drawn from one sample of a study of radiotherapy plus CTLA-4 blockade in lung cancer. Profiling relied on immunoSEQ multiplex PCR, and the TCRdb table lists in-frame clones only, not all of them. The table lists under 95,000 clones, about 80% of them singletons. The source material was peripheral blood, sampled from a patient treated with radiotherapy plus ipilimumab. The receptors shown here come from a human donor with non-small cell lung cancer who had stable disease on radiotherapy plus ipilimumab. Each CDR3 is given with its conserved first and last residue. Fields, in order: clone size, J gene, D gene, V gene, CDR3 protein, CDR3 DNA. A D gene is named only where the DNA matches it firmly. The listing skips clone size in some rows; elsewhere it reads once, few, many or a size class.

>-|TRBJ1-5|TRBD1|TRBV6-6
CASSPGQGSQPQHF
TGTGCCAGCAGCCCTGGACAGGGAAGTCAGCCCCAGCATTTT
>-|TRBJ2-3|-|TRBV5-1
CASSSGLRTDTQYF
TGCGCCAGCAGCTCGGGACTCAGAACAGATACGCAGTATTTT
>few|TRBJ2-5|TRBD2|TRBV6-5
CASSYGGGETQYF
TGTGCCAGCAGTTATGGGGGGGGAGAGACCCAGTACTTC
>once|TRBJ2-2|-|TRBV5-5
CASTWGAAPGSCFF
-
>once|TRBJ1-5|TRBD1|TRBV27
CASSSRGQVQPQHF
TGTGCCAGCAGTTCCAGGGGGCAGGTTCAGCCCCAGCATTTT
>-|TRBJ2-1|TRBD1|TRBV18
CASSLLRQGADEQFF
TGTGCCAGCTCACTACTAAGACAGGGGGCCGATGAGCAGTTCTTC
>-|TRBJ1-5|-|TRBV28
CASKAVDSNQPQHF
TGTGCCAGCAAAGCGGTAGATAGCAATCAGCCCCAGCATTTT
>-|TRBJ1-5|TRBD1|TRBV10-3
CAISERQTGDQPQHF
TGTGCCATCAGTGAGAGGCAGACAGGGGATCAGCCCCAGCATTTT
>-|TRBJ2-7|TRBD1|TRBV5-5
CASRPGGTGNYEQYF
TGTGCCAGCAGGCCTGGCGGGACAGGGAACTACGAGCAGTACTTC
>-|TRBJ2-5|-|TRBV15
CATSARFGETQYF
TGTGCCACCAGCGCTCGGTTCGGGGAGACCCAGTACTTC
>-|TRBJ1-4|-|TRBV21-1
CASSRAGTGRLWGEKLFF
TGTGCCAGCAGCAGGGCCGGGACAGGTCGCCTCTGGGGTGAAAAACTGTTTTTT
>-|TRBJ2-7|TRBD2|TRBV2
CASTHRPTSGGGFYEQYF
TGTGCCAGCACTCACCGCCCGACTAGCGGGGGAGGCTTCTACGAGCAGTACTTC
>once|TRBJ2-3|-|TRBV9
CASSAERRARTDTQYF
TGTGCCAGCAGCGCCGAGCGGAGGGCCCGCACAGATACGCAGTATTTT
>-|TRBJ2-1|TRBD1|TRBV27
CASSLYRTGNPLGYNEQFF
TGTGCCAGCAGTTTGTACAGGACAGGTAACCCCCTTGGGTACAATGAGCAGTTCTTC
>-|TRBJ2-6|-|TRBV5-8
CASSLIFSGANVLTF
TGTGCCAGCAGCTTGATATTCTCTGGGGCCAACGTCCTGACTTTC
>-|TRBJ1-4|-|TRBV19
CASSAGLGPNEKLFF
TGTGCCAGTAGTGCGGGGCTTGGGCCTAATGAAAAACTGTTTTTT
>-|TRBJ2-5|-|TRBV7-2
CASSFRREQETQYF
TGTGCCAGCAGCTTTAGGCGGGAACAAGAGACCCAGTACTTC
>-|TRBJ2-7|TRBD1|TRBV2
CASSGQGTHEQYF
TGTGCCAGCAGTGGACAGGGAACCCACGAGCAGTACTTC
>-|TRBJ1-6|-|TRBV7-8
CASSKTGDSPLHF
TGTGCCAGCAGCAAAACCGGTGATTCACCCCTCCACTTT
>-|TRBJ2-1|-|TRBV6-6
CASSYGFGERDGEFF
TGTGCCAGCAGTTACGGGTTCGGAGAGCGCGACGGAGAGTTCTTC
>-|TRBJ2-3|TRBD1|TRBV5-6
CASSSIGGAPRGDTQYF
TGTGCCAGCAGCTCGATAGGGGGCGCGCCCCGTGGTGATACGCAGTATTTT
>-|TRBJ2-6|TRBD1|TRBV6-1
CASSELRTGPAGANVLTF
TGTGCCAGCAGTGAACTGAGGACAGGTCCCGCTGGGGCCAACGTCCTGACTTTC
>-|TRBJ2-7|-|TRBV15
CATSRDAPPGSEQYF
TGTGCCACCAGCAGAGATGCCCCCCCGGGTTCCGAGCAGTACTTC
>few|TRBJ1-5|-|TRBV19
CASSTGQVWQPQHF
TGTGCCAGTAGTACGGGACAAGTATGGCAGCCCCAGCATTTT
>-|TRBJ2-7|-|TRBV5-4
CASSLDGRKLSEQYF
TGTGCCAGCAGCTTGGATGGCAGGAAGTTATCCGAGCAGTACTTC
>few|TRBJ1-3|-|TRBV25-1
CASSAPTGGNTIYF
TGTGCCAGCAGTGCCCCAACGGGTGGAAACACCATATATTTT
>-|TRBJ2-7|TRBD1|TRBV4-1
CASSQDFGQGREQYF
TGCGCCAGCAGCCAAGACTTCGGACAGGGCCGCGAGCAGTACTTC
>-|TRBJ1-4|-|TRBV27
CASSLDRGYEKLFF
TGTGCCAGCAGTTTAGATAGGGGTTATGAAAAACTGTTTTTT
>-|TRBJ2-5|TRBD2|TRBV6-5
CASSPASGGSTQYF
TGTGCCAGCAGTCCAGCTAGCGGGGGGTCGACCCAGTACTTC
>-|TRBJ1-6|-|TRBV6-1
CAAEKGLYSPLHF
TGTGCCGCGGAGAAAGGTCTCTATTCACCCCTCCACTTT
>-|TRBJ1-1|-|TRBV5-1
CASSLTGLAEAFF
TGCGCCAGCAGCTTGACAGGGCTGGCTGAAGCTTTCTTT
>-|TRBJ2-7|TRBD2|TRBV6-5
CASRAQASGVYEQYF
TGTGCCAGCAGAGCTCAGGCTAGCGGGGTCTACGAGCAGTACTTC
>-|TRBJ2-7|-|TRBV28
CASISGQFSYEQYF
TGTGCCAGCATCTCAGGACAGTTTTCCTACGAGCAGTACTTC
>-|TRBJ2-2|TRBD2|TRBV27
CASSLGSSGRTGELFF
TGTGCCAGCAGTTTAGGGTCTAGCGGGAGAACCGGGGAGCTGTTTTTT
>-|TRBJ2-1|-|TRBV7-6
CASSPPRSPKQFF
TGTGCCAGCAGCCCCCCAAGGAGTCCTAAGCAGTTCTTC
>-|TRBJ1-6|-|TRBV18
CASSPDGTNSPLHF
TGTGCCAGCTCACCAGACGGTACCAATTCACCCCTCCACTTT
>-|TRBJ2-7|TRBD1|TRBV18
CASSPTRQGNYEQYF
TGTGCCAGCTCACCAACAAGACAGGGGAACTACGAGCAGTACTTC
>-|TRBJ2-1|-|TRBV11-3
CASSLGADEQFF
TGTGCCAGCAGCTTAGGGGCAGACGAGCAGTTCTTC
>-|TRBJ2-7|TRBD1|TRBV25-1
CASSESGTGFHEQYF
TGTGCCAGCAGTGAATCCGGGACAGGCTTCCACGAGCAGTACTTC
>-|TRBJ1-4|-|TRBV5-4
CASSPRQEEKLFF
TGTGCCAGCAGTCCTCGACAGGAAGAAAAACTGTTTTTT
>once|TRBJ1-1|TRBD1|TRBV9
CASSAPEQGALWSFF
TGTGCCAGCAGCGCCCCAGAACAGGGGGCTCTCTGGTCTTTCTTT
>-|TRBJ2-3|-|TRBV19
CASSIPRGPSTDTQYF
TGTGCCAGTAGTATTCCCAGGGGACCTAGCACAGATACGCAGTATTTT